The TCR beta chain under discussion was sequenced for a study of shared clonotypes between healthy human individuals. The CDR3 totals 15 residues. In germline, CDR1 is MNHNY, CDR2 SVGAGI (reference sequence). After removal of 5 bases from V and 0 bases from J, the junction contained 5 bases not matched to a gene. Donors comprised only Caucasian adults living in Nashville, Tennessee. The split of CD4+ cells yielded CD45RA+ naive and CD45RA-negative memory subsets. Libraries were prepared by immunoSEQ multiplex PCR; TCRdb keeps only in-frame clonotypes and omits some of them. This sample carries some 1 million clones, about 75% of them seen once, and the ten largest clones take less than 1.5%.

This chain joins TRBV6-6 and TRBJ2-7, with TRBD1 matching 9 bases. Sequencing input: memory CD4+ T cells sorted from blood. Subset defined: CD45RA-negative fraction. The clonotype originates from a man between 18 and 29 years old in good health. CDR3 region: CASSPGTGYSYEQYF. As DNA, the CDR3 is TGTGCCAGCAGTCCGGGGACAGGGTACTCCTACGAGCAGTACTTC.